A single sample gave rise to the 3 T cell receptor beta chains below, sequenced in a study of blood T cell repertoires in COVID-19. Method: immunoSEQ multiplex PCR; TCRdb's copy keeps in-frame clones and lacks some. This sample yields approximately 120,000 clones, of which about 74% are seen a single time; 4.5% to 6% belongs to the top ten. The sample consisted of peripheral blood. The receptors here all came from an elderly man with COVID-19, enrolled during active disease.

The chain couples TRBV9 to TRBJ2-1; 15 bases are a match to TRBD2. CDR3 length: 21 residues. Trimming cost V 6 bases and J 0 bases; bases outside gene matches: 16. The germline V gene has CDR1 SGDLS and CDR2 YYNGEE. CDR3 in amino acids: CASMEGTGTSGRSSSYNEQFF. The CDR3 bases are TGTGCCAGCATGGAGGGGACCGGGACTAGCGGGAGGTCGAGCTCCTACAATGAGCAGTTCTTC.

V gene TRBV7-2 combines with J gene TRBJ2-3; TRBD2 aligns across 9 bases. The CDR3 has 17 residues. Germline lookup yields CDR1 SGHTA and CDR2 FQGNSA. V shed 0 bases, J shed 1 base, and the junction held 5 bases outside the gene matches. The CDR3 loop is CASSLASGGRGTDTQYF. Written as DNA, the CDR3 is TGTGCCAGCAGCTTAGCGAGTGGCGGGAGGGGCACAGATACGCAGTATTTT.

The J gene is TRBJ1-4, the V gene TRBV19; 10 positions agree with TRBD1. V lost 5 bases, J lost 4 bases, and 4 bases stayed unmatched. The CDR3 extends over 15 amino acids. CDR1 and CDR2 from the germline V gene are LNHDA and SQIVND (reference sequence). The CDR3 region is CASSSWDRGNEKLFF. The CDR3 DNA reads TGTGCCAGTAGTTCTTGGGACAGGGGTAATGAAAAACTGTTTTTT.